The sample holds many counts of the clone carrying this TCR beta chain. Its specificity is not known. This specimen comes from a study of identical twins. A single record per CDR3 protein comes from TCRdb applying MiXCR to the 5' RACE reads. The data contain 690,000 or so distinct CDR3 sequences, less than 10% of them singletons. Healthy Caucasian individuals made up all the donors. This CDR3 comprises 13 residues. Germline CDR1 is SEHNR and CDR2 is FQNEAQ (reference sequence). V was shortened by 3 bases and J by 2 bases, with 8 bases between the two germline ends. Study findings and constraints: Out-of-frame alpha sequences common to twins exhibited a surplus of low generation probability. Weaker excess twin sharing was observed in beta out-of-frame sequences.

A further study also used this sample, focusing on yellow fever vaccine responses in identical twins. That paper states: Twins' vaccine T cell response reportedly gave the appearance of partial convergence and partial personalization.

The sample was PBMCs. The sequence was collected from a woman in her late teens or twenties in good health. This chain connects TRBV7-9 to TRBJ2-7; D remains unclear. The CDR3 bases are TGTGCCAGCAGCTTCGAGGAGACCTACGAGCAGTACTTC. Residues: CASSFEETYEQYF. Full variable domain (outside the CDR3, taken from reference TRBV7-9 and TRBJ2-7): DTGVSQNPRHKITKRGQNVTFRCDPISEHNRLYWYRQTLGQGPEFLTYFQNEAQLEKSRLLSDRFSAERPKGSFSTLEIQRTEQGDSAMYLCASSFEETYEQYFGPGTRLTVT.